This is a list of T cell receptor beta chains from one sample in a study of cytomegalovirus exposure and HLA in healthy donors. The method was immunoSEQ multiplex PCR; TCRdb's version includes in-frame clones alone and lacks a portion of them. This sample has approximately 190,000 clones, with approximately 87% found just once. Specimen: PBMCs. The receptors here all came from a man aged 25 to 40 in good health and CMV-seronegative. Both conserved end residues are part of each CDR3. A D gene is named only where the DNA matches it firmly. Clone size, where shown, is once, few, many, or a class for clones that have expanded.

j_gene: TRBJ2-7; v_gene: TRBV11-1; d_gene: TRBD2; abundance: few; CDR3nt: TGTGCCAGCAGCCTAGGACTAGCTCTCCACGAGCAGTACTTC; CDR3aa: CASSLGLALHEQYF
j_gene: TRBJ1-1; v_gene: TRBV7-6; d_gene: -; abundance: -; CDR3nt: TGTGCCAGCAGCCGAAAACCGGGACAAACGAACACTGAAGCTTTCTTT; CDR3aa: CASSRKPGQTNTEAFF
j_gene: TRBJ2-1; v_gene: TRBV7-6; d_gene: -; abundance: -; CDR3nt: TGTGCCAGCAGCGGCCCCCGCTCCTACAATGAGCAGTTCTTC; CDR3aa: CASSGPRSYNEQFF
j_gene: TRBJ2-7; v_gene: TRBV2; d_gene: TRBD1; abundance: -; CDR3nt: TGTGCCAGCAGTTTTATGGACAGGGCGGACGAGCAGTACTTC; CDR3aa: CASSFMDRADEQYF
j_gene: TRBJ1-5; v_gene: TRBV19; d_gene: -; abundance: -; CDR3nt: TGTGCCAGTAGTCGACTGGTAAGGAATCAGCCCCAGCATTTT; CDR3aa: CASSRLVRNQPQHF
j_gene: TRBJ2-2; v_gene: TRBV7-9; d_gene: TRBD2; abundance: -; CDR3nt: TGTGCCAGCAACCCGGGGAGGGGCGGGGAGCTGTTTTTT; CDR3aa: CASNPGRGGELFF
j_gene: TRBJ1-1; v_gene: TRBV5-1; d_gene: -; abundance: -; CDR3nt: TGCGCCAGCAGCCTCAGGGAGGCGAACACTGAAGCTTTCTTT; CDR3aa: CASSLREANTEAFF
j_gene: TRBJ2-7; v_gene: TRBV6-5; d_gene: TRBD2; abundance: -; CDR3nt: TGTGCCAGCAGTTACCCGGTTAGCGGGAGTGGGTACGAGCAGTACTTC; CDR3aa: CASSYPVSGSGYEQYF
j_gene: TRBJ2-7; v_gene: TRBV4-3; d_gene: -; abundance: few; CDR3nt: TGCGCCAGCAGCCAAGGGGCGGGCTCCTACGAGCAGTACTTC; CDR3aa: CASSQGAGSYEQYF
j_gene: TRBJ2-5; v_gene: TRBV6-5; d_gene: -; abundance: -; CDR3nt: TGTGCCAGCAGTTACTCGTCGGGGAGCTTTGAGACCCAGTACTTC; CDR3aa: CASSYSSGSFETQYF
j_gene: TRBJ2-3; v_gene: TRBV6-4; d_gene: -; abundance: -; CDR3nt: TGTGCCAGCAGTGACTCGGAGTCAGATACGCAGTATTTT; CDR3aa: CASSDSESDTQYF
j_gene: TRBJ2-7; v_gene: TRBV7-9; d_gene: TRBD2; abundance: -; CDR3nt: TGTGCCAGCAGCTCTCGGGGGGGCGTTTCCTACGAGCAGTACTTC; CDR3aa: CASSSRGGVSYEQYF
j_gene: TRBJ2-1; v_gene: TRBV5-1; d_gene: TRBD2; abundance: -; CDR3nt: TGCGCCAGCAGCTGGGCTAGCGGGGGGGATTTCTCCTACAATGAGCAGTTCTTC; CDR3aa: CASSWASGGDFSYNEQFF
j_gene: TRBJ2-7; v_gene: TRBV6-5; d_gene: TRBD2; abundance: -; CDR3nt: TGTGCCAGCAGTTCTCGACTAGCGGGGACCTCCTACGAGCAGTACTTC; CDR3aa: CASSSRLAGTSYEQYF
j_gene: TRBJ2-7; v_gene: TRBV19; d_gene: -; abundance: -; CDR3nt: TGTGCCAGTACTCCGCGGAACGGGCCTAGCCACGAGCAGTACTTC; CDR3aa: CASTPRNGPSHEQYF
j_gene: TRBJ1-2; v_gene: TRBV28; d_gene: -; abundance: -; CDR3nt: TGTGCCAGCAGTTTAACTTCTCCAGGGGCCAACTATGGCTACACCTTC; CDR3aa: CASSLTSPGANYGYTF
j_gene: TRBJ2-1; v_gene: TRBV9; d_gene: TRBD2; abundance: -; CDR3nt: TGTGCCAGCAGCGTAGTTGCTAGCGGGGGCGAGCAGTTCTTC; CDR3aa: CASSVVASGGEQFF
j_gene: TRBJ2-7; v_gene: TRBV14; d_gene: TRBD1; abundance: -; CDR3nt: TGTGCAACAGCCCTTCTCCACACAGGGGGCTACGAGCAGTACTTC; CDR3aa: CATALLHTGGYEQYF
j_gene: TRBJ1-2; v_gene: TRBV6-5; d_gene: -; abundance: -; CDR3nt: TGTGCCAGCAGTTACTCGAGGGAAGACACGGTGTATGGCTACACCTTC; CDR3aa: CASSYSREDTVYGYTF
j_gene: TRBJ2-5; v_gene: TRBV29-1; d_gene: -; abundance: -; CDR3nt: TGCAGCGTTGCCCAAGGGGTAGAGACCCAGTACTTC; CDR3aa: CSVAQGVETQYF
j_gene: TRBJ1-1; v_gene: TRBV5-5; d_gene: -; abundance: -; CDR3nt: TGTGCCAGCAGCTTGGAGGGGCGGGAAGCTTTCTTT; CDR3aa: CASSLEGREAFF
j_gene: TRBJ2-1; v_gene: TRBV14; d_gene: TRBD1; abundance: -; CDR3nt: TGTGCCAGCAGCCAAGCAGGCTTGAGGGGGCGGAATGAGCAGTTCTTC; CDR3aa: CASSQAGLRGRNEQFF
j_gene: TRBJ1-4; v_gene: TRBV4-2; d_gene: TRBD1; abundance: -; CDR3nt: TGTGCCAGCAGCCAAAAAGGACAGGGAAGAGATGGTAATGAAAAACTGTTTTTT; CDR3aa: CASSQKGQGRDGNEKLFF
j_gene: TRBJ1-2; v_gene: TRBV7-9; d_gene: -; abundance: -; CDR3nt: TGTGCCAGCAGCTTACTTCCAGGTTCTAACTATGGCTACACCTTC; CDR3aa: CASSLLPGSNYGYTF
j_gene: TRBJ2-7; v_gene: TRBV6-1; d_gene: TRBD1; abundance: -; CDR3nt: TGTGCCAGCAGTGCCAGGACAGGGACGGGCCGCGACGAGCAGTACTTC; CDR3aa: CASSARTGTGRDEQYF
j_gene: TRBJ2-7; v_gene: TRBV30; d_gene: -; abundance: -; CDR3nt: TGTGCCTGGAGTTTGTACTACGAGACAGGCGGGGAGCAGTACTTC; CDR3aa: CAWSLYYETGGEQYF
j_gene: TRBJ2-5; v_gene: TRBV27; d_gene: -; abundance: -; CDR3nt: TGTGCCAGTAAGGAGTATCAGTACCAAGAGACCCAGTACTTC; CDR3aa: CASKEYQYQETQYF
j_gene: TRBJ2-2; v_gene: TRBV4-1; d_gene: TRBD1; abundance: -; CDR3nt: TGCGCCAGCAGCCCGCGACCGGGACAGGGGACCGGGGAGCTGTTTTTT; CDR3aa: CASSPRPGQGTGELFF
j_gene: TRBJ1-1; v_gene: TRBV7-9; d_gene: -; abundance: -; CDR3nt: TGTTCCAGCAGCCCACAAGAGCGCCGAGCTTTCTTT; CDR3aa: CSSSPQERRAFF
j_gene: TRBJ2-3; v_gene: TRBV5-8; d_gene: TRBD2; abundance: -; CDR3nt: TGTGCCAGCAGCTCCGGGACTAGCGCGTCAGATACGCAGTATTTT; CDR3aa: CASSSGTSASDTQYF
j_gene: TRBJ1-1; v_gene: TRBV15; d_gene: -; abundance: -; CDR3nt: TGTGCCACCAGCAGAGTGATTGGCTCCACTGAAGCTTTCTTT; CDR3aa: CATSRVIGSTEAFF
j_gene: TRBJ2-5; v_gene: TRBV7-7; d_gene: -; abundance: -; CDR3nt: TGTGCTAGCAGCATAGACAGAGAAGAGACCCAGTACTTC; CDR3aa: CASSIDREETQYF
j_gene: TRBJ1-4; v_gene: TRBV28; d_gene: -; abundance: -; CDR3nt: TGTGCCAGCAGCTCCGCCCTAGGTGGTGAAAAACTGTTTTTT; CDR3aa: CASSSALGGEKLFF
j_gene: TRBJ2-7; v_gene: TRBV18; d_gene: TRBD1; abundance: -; CDR3nt: TGTGCCAGCTCATCACCGACAGGGCTCGAGCAGTACTTC; CDR3aa: CASSSPTGLEQYF
j_gene: TRBJ1-1; v_gene: TRBV19; d_gene: TRBD1; abundance: -; CDR3nt: TGTGCCAGTAGTAAAATCGGGACAGCTAAAACTGAAGCTTTCTTT; CDR3aa: CASSKIGTAKTEAFF
j_gene: TRBJ2-3; v_gene: TRBV2; d_gene: TRBD2; abundance: few; CDR3nt: TGTGCCAGCAGTGAAGTTCCGGGACTAGCCTCGCCAGATACGCAGTATTTT; CDR3aa: CASSEVPGLASPDTQYF
j_gene: TRBJ2-2; v_gene: TRBV27; d_gene: -; abundance: -; CDR3nt: TGTGCCAGCAGTATTATATCCGGGGAGCTGTTTTTT; CDR3aa: CASSIISGELFF
j_gene: TRBJ1-1; v_gene: TRBV23-1; d_gene: TRBD1; abundance: once; CDR3nt: TGCGCCAGCAGTCAATCAGGGGGGGACAGGGGCCGACACTACCATCCAAACACTGAAGCTTTCTTT; CDR3aa: CASSQSGGDRGRHYHPNTEAFF
j_gene: TRBJ1-3; v_gene: TRBV11-2; d_gene: -; abundance: -; CDR3nt: TGTGCCAGCACGAAGGGGTTTTTAAACACCATATATTTT; CDR3aa: CASTKGFLNTIYF
j_gene: TRBJ1-2; v_gene: TRBV25-1; d_gene: TRBD1; abundance: -; CDR3nt: TGTGCCAGCAGTGGTGACAGGGGGGGTGGCTACACCTTC; CDR3aa: CASSGDRGGGYTF
j_gene: TRBJ1-1; v_gene: TRBV9; d_gene: TRBD1; abundance: -; CDR3nt: TGTGCCAGCAGCAGACAGGGGGCTGAGAGCACTGAAGCTTTCTTT; CDR3aa: CASSRQGAESTEAFF
j_gene: TRBJ2-7; v_gene: TRBV4-3; d_gene: TRBD1; abundance: few; CDR3nt: TGCGCCAGCAGTCAGGGGGCAATGGTGTACGAGCAGTACTTC; CDR3aa: CASSQGAMVYEQYF
j_gene: TRBJ2-5; v_gene: TRBV11-2; d_gene: TRBD2; abundance: -; CDR3nt: TGTGCCAGCATCATTAGCGGGAGGGCCGAGGAGACCCAGTACTTC; CDR3aa: CASIISGRAEETQYF
j_gene: TRBJ1-4; v_gene: TRBV11-2; d_gene: -; abundance: -; CDR3nt: TGTGCCAGCAGCTTCCTGACAGGCCCGGGAGAAAAACTGTTTTTT; CDR3aa: CASSFLTGPGEKLFF
j_gene: TRBJ2-7; v_gene: TRBV18; d_gene: TRBD1; abundance: -; CDR3nt: TGTGCCAGCTCACCACAAACCCAAGGACAGGGAAAGCAGTACTTC; CDR3aa: CASSPQTQGQGKQYF
j_gene: TRBJ1-5; v_gene: TRBV6-5; d_gene: TRBD1; abundance: -; CDR3nt: TGTGCCAGCAGTTTGACCGGGACAGGGACCGGTCGGCCCCAGCATTTT; CDR3aa: CASSLTGTGTGRPQHF
j_gene: TRBJ1-2; v_gene: TRBV5-1; d_gene: -; abundance: -; CDR3nt: TGCGCCAGCAGCTTGGCCGGGGTGGACTATGGCTACACCTTC; CDR3aa: CASSLAGVDYGYTF
j_gene: TRBJ1-2; v_gene: TRBV28; d_gene: -; abundance: once; CDR3nt: TGTGCCAGCAGTACTAACCAGGGCGGAGGCTACACCTTC; CDR3aa: CASSTNQGGGYTF